This TCR beta chain was captured in a study of cytomegalovirus exposure and HLA in healthy donors. Overall study findings and caveats: Researchers catalogued some 160 TCR beta chains as cytomegalovirus-associated. With later analysis, a missense DCLRE1C variant became linked to TCR beta V- and J-gene trimming.

The PCR contained 60 Vbeta and 13 Jbeta primers. TCRdb keeps only in-frame clones here, not all; method: immunoSEQ multiplex PCR. The repertoire has about 130,000 clones, 81% of them found once; the top ten carry about 0.74%. With 8 bases clipped from V and 0 bases from J, the junction kept 17 bases outside the gene matches. This CDR3 region has 19 residues. The germline CDR1 and CDR2 sequences are GTSNPN and SVGIG (reference sequence). With regard to this clone: Its antigen is currently unknown.

The genes are TRBV30 and TRBJ2-1; 12 bases fit TRBD2. This TCR came from a man between 18 and 35 years old in good health and CMV-seronegative. Input material: PBMCs. The chain's CDR3 is CALFLTSGGHRSSYNEQFF. CDR3 sequence (DNA): TGTGCCCTTTTCCTGACTAGCGGGGGCCATCGGAGCTCCTACAATGAGCAGTTCTTC.